These 8 T cell receptor beta chains originate from one sample sequenced in a study of CD8 T cells in Susac syndrome. A quantity of about 0.5 to 1 ug RNA underwent reverse transcription using random hexamers. TCRdb analysed the immunoSEQ multiplex PCR reads with MiXCR anew, one entry per CDR3 protein. The sample lists some 150,000 distinct CDR3 sequences, 85% to 95% seen once, with around 0.21% in the top ten. Sequencing used CD8+ T cells from PBMCs. These receptors were collected from a human donor with multiple sclerosis.

The chain carries TRBV24-1 and TRBJ2-7, with D maybe TRBD1 (6 bases). V shed 4 bases and J shed 1 base, with 13 bases lying between them. Germline CDR1 reads KGHDR; CDR2 reads SFDVKD. The CDR3 spans 15 residues. The CDR3 DNA sequence: TGTGCCACCAGTGAATGGGTTAGGGGGTCCTACGAGCAGTACTTC. It yields the protein CATSEWVRGSYEQYF.

J is TRBJ2-3 and V is TRBV19, with D perhaps matching TRBD1 (5 bases). The CDR3 length is 13 residues. Trimming removed 9 bases at V and 4 bases at J, with 14 bases between. Germline CDR1 and CDR2: LNHDA and SQIVND (reference sequence). The CDR3 region has the DNA TGTGCCAGCCAGTTGTTAGGGGCAGATACGCAGTATTTT. It codes for CASQLLGADTQYF.

Here the CDR3 reads CAWRPLATEAFF. CDR3 DNA sequence: TGTGCCTGGAGGCCGCTCGCCACTGAAGCTTTCTTT. The chain uses TRBV30 and TRBJ1-1; D remains ambiguous. Germline V gene data show CDR1 as GTSNPN and CDR2 as SVGIG (reference sequence). The V end was cut by 3 bases, the J end by 4 bases, with 9 bases between. There are 12 residues in the CDR3.

The CDR3 nucleotides read TGTGCCAGCAGTTACAGGGAGGTCCCCTACGAGCAGTACTTC. This translates into CASSYREVPYEQYF. The rearrangement joins TRBV6-5 to TRBJ2-7; a possible D gene is TRBD2 (6 bases). This CDR3 contains 14 residues. Germline lookup yields CDR1 MNHEY and CDR2 SVGAGI. V lost 2 bases and J 2 bases, leaving 10 bases between the germline ends.

The chain is built from TRBV9 and TRBJ2-4, with TRBD2 matching over 13 bases. The germline CDR1 and CDR2 sequences are SGDLS and YYNGEE. The CDR3 contains 15 residues. The ends lost 3 bases at V and 8 bases at J; junction bases unmatched: 5. The CDR3 DNA follows: TGTGCCAGCAGCGAGACTAGCGGGGGGCGGGACATTCAGTACTTC. It translates to CASSETSGGRDIQYF.

The V gene is TRBV7-9, the J gene TRBJ2-6; D is perhaps TRBD1 (5 bases). Germline CDR1 is SEHNR and CDR2 is FQNEAQ (reference sequence). V shed 4 bases and J shed 2 bases, with 12 bases lying between them. The CDR3 length is 16 residues. In DNA, the CDR3 is TGTGCCAGCAGCTCCCCTATAGGGGCTGGGGCCAACGTCCTGACTTTC. Protein product: CASSSPIGAGANVLTF.

The chain joins TRBV9 to TRBJ2-3; D gene uncertain. The V end was cut by 3 bases, the J end by 6 bases, with 23 bases between. The V gene's germline CDR1 is SGDLS and CDR2 YYNGEE. The CDR3 consists of 17 residues. The CDR3 DNA sequence: TGTGCCAGCAGCGCCCCGCTCAATCTAGGGCCTAGTGATACGCAGTATTTT. This gives the protein CASSAPLNLGPSDTQYF.

The rearrangement uses TRBV29-1 and TRBJ2-7; TRBD1 matches at 9 bases. CDR1 SQVTM and CDR2 ANQGSEA come from the germline V gene. V was pared by 6 bases and J by 0 bases, with 9 bases of the junction left unmatched. The CDR3 extends over 15 amino acids. CDR3: CSVQGARKNSYEQYF. The CDR3 coding sequence is TGCAGCGTACAGGGGGCAAGGAAGAACTCCTACGAGCAGTACTTC.